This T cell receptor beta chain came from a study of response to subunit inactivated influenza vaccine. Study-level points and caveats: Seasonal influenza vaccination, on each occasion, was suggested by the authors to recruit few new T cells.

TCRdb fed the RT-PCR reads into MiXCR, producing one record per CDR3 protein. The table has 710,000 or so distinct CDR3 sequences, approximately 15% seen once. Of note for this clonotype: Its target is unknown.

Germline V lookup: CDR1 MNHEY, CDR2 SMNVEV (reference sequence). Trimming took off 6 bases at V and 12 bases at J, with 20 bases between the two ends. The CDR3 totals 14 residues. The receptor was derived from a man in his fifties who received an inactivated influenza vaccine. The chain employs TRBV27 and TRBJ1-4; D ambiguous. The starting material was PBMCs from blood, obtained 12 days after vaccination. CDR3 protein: CASSMDLNGEELFF. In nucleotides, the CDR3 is TGTGCCAGCAGCATGGACCTTAACGGGGAGGAACTGTTTTTT.